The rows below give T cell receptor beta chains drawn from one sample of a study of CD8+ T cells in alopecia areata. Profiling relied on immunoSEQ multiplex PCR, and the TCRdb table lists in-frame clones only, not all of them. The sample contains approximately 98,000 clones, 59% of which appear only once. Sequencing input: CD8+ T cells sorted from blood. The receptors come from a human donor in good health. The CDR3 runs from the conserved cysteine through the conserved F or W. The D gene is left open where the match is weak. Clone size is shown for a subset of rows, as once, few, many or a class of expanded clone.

CDR3: CASSPDRGSTDTQYF; DNA: TGTGCCAGCAGCCCTGACAGGGGAAGCACAGATACGCAGTATTTT; D: TRBD1; J: TRBJ2-3; size: NA; V: TRBV25-1
CDR3: CASSELALLYSNQPQHF; DNA: TGTGCCAGCAGTGAATTGGCCCTGCTTTACAGCAATCAGCCCCAGCATTTT; D: NA; J: TRBJ1-5; size: NA; V: TRBV25-1
CDR3: CASGGTLQPQHF; DNA: TGTGCCAGCGGTGGGACTTTGCAGCCCCAGCATTTT; D: NA; J: TRBJ1-5; size: NA; V: TRBV2
CDR3: CASSAGTSGGSSYEQYF; DNA: TGTGCCAGCAGTGCCGGGACTAGCGGGGGTAGCTCCTACGAGCAGTACTTC; D: TRBD2; J: TRBJ2-7; size: NA; V: TRBV25-1
CDR3: CASSLGTSGYNEQFF; DNA: TGTGCCAGCAGCTTAGGGACTAGCGGATACAATGAGCAGTTCTTC; D: TRBD2; J: TRBJ2-1; size: NA; V: TRBV7-8
CDR3: CAWSRQESSYEQYF; DNA: TGTGCCTGGAGCCGACAGGAGAGCTCCTACGAGCAGTACTTC; D: NA; J: TRBJ2-7; size: few; V: TRBV30
CDR3: CASSAQTDQETQYF; DNA: TGTGCCAGCAGCGCCCAGACAGACCAAGAGACCCAGTACTTC; D: NA; J: TRBJ2-5; size: NA; V: TRBV9
CDR3: CASSPGGQDYNEQFF; DNA: TGTGCCAGCAGTCCCGGTGGACAGGACTACAATGAGCAGTTCTTC; D: TRBD1; J: TRBJ2-1; size: NA; V: TRBV28
CDR3: CASNPPGVAGEQYF; DNA: TGTGCCAGCAACCCCCCAGGGGTCGCTGGAGAGCAGTACTTC; D: NA; J: TRBJ2-7; size: NA; V: TRBV28
CDR3: CASSQAFGHNEQFF; DNA: TGCGCCAGCAGCCAAGCGTTCGGGCACAATGAGCAGTTCTTC; D: NA; J: TRBJ2-1; size: NA; V: TRBV4-3
CDR3: CSAGGGQVDGYTF; DNA: TGCAGCGCCGGAGGGGGACAGGTGGATGGCTACACCTTC; D: TRBD1; J: TRBJ1-2; size: once; V: TRBV29-1
CDR3: CASSSPSQGSYGYTF; DNA: TGTGCCAGTAGTTCCCCGTCCCAGGGTTCCTATGGCTACACCTTC; D: NA; J: TRBJ1-2; size: few; V: TRBV19
CDR3: CAISESGGSHYGYTF; DNA: TGTGCCATCAGTGAGTCGGGGGGCAGCCACTATGGCTACACCTTC; D: NA; J: TRBJ1-2; size: NA; V: TRBV10-3
CDR3: CASSSLAWVDEQYF; DNA: TGTGCCAGCAGTTCCCTAGCCTGGGTTGACGAGCAGTACTTC; D: NA; J: TRBJ2-7; size: few; V: TRBV27
CDR3: CASSDSGVSNQPQHF; DNA: TGCGCCAGCAGTGACTCGGGGGTTAGCAATCAGCCCCAGCATTTT; D: NA; J: TRBJ1-5; size: NA; V: TRBV10-2
CDR3: CASNPPGQEAYEQYF; DNA: TGTGCCAGCAACCCACCGGGACAGGAAGCCTACGAGCAGTACTTC; D: TRBD1; J: TRBJ2-7; size: NA; V: TRBV11-2
CDR3: CSVADREQYF; DNA: TGCAGCGTAGCCGATAGGGAGCAGTACTTC; D: NA; J: TRBJ2-5; size: NA; V: TRBV29-1
CDR3: CSVAGGVTDTQYF; DNA: TGCAGCGTGGCCGGTGGCGTCACAGATACGCAGTATTTT; D: NA; J: TRBJ2-3; size: NA; V: TRBV29-1
CDR3: CAWSGGYSYEQYF; DNA: TGTGCCTGGAGTGGGGGGTACTCCTACGAGCAGTACTTC; D: NA; J: TRBJ2-7; size: NA; V: TRBV30
CDR3: CASSQGTAHNEQFF; DNA: TGTGCCAGCAGCCAAGGGACGGCCCACAATGAGCAGTTCTTC; D: NA; J: TRBJ2-1; size: few; V: TRBV14
CDR3: CATSRDRGPTAKNIQYF; DNA: TGTGCCACCAGCAGAGATAGAGGACCTACAGCCAAAAACATTCAGTACTTC; D: NA; J: TRBJ2-4; size: NA; V: TRBV15
CDR3: CASSLGTGGYYEQYF; DNA: TGTGCCAGCAGCTTAGGGACAGGGGGCTACTACGAGCAGTACTTC; D: TRBD1; J: TRBJ2-7; size: NA; V: TRBV5-6
CDR3: CASSYTWDSYEQYF; DNA: TGCGCCAGCAGCTATACCTGGGACAGTTACGAGCAGTACTTC; D: TRBD1; J: TRBJ2-7; size: NA; V: TRBV4-1
CDR3: CASSLPTGAYEQYF; DNA: TGTGCCAGCAGCTTACCGACAGGGGCCTACGAGCAGTACTTC; D: TRBD1; J: TRBJ2-7; size: NA; V: TRBV7-2
CDR3: CATSSDTGLRETQYF; DNA: TGTGCCACCAGCAGCGATACCGGACTCAGGGAGACCCAGTACTTC; D: NA; J: TRBJ2-5; size: NA; V: TRBV15
CDR3: CASSLAGPGANTEAFF; DNA: TGTGCCAGCAGCTTAGCTGGGCCCGGCGCGAACACTGAAGCTTTCTTT; D: NA; J: TRBJ1-1; size: few; V: TRBV7-9
CDR3: CASSSGTSGYEQYF; DNA: TGTGCCAGCAGCTCCGGGACTAGCGGCTACGAGCAGTACTTC; D: TRBD2; J: TRBJ2-7; size: NA; V: TRBV13
CDR3: CASSLGVAGAHYNEQFF; DNA: TGTGCCAGCAGCTTAGGAGTTGCAGGGGCCCATTACAATGAGCAGTTCTTC; D: NA; J: TRBJ2-1; size: few; V: TRBV7-9
CDR3: CASSLFPQGRRWQYF; DNA: TGTGCCAGCAGCTTATTCCCCCAGGGACGGCGGTGGCAGTACTTC; D: NA; J: TRBJ2-7; size: once; V: TRBV7-9
CDR3: CASSGDGVTEAFF; DNA: TGTGCCAGCAGCGGTGATGGTGTGACTGAAGCTTTCTTT; D: NA; J: TRBJ1-1; size: NA; V: TRBV9
CDR3: CASSEQGNTEAFF; DNA: TGTGCCAGCAGTGAACAGGGGAACACTGAAGCTTTCTTT; D: NA; J: TRBJ1-1; size: NA; V: TRBV25-1
CDR3: CASSLDRLPSGANVLTF; DNA: TGTGCCAGCAGCCTCGACAGACTCCCCTCTGGGGCCAACGTCCTGACTTTC; D: NA; J: TRBJ2-6; size: NA; V: TRBV11-1
CDR3: CATSSYRGSTDTQYF; DNA: TGTGCCACCAGCAGTTACAGGGGTAGCACAGATACGCAGTATTTT; D: TRBD1; J: TRBJ2-3; size: NA; V: TRBV15